A selection of T cell receptor beta chains follows, all from one sample in a study of T cell changes during pregnancy in multiple sclerosis. Generated by immunoSEQ multiplex PCR, the TCRdb table keeps only in-frame clones and is missing some. The table shows just under 80,000 clones, with roughly 95% occurring only once. The sample here was peripheral blood, taken in the second trimester of pregnancy. The receptors were gathered from a female donor in good health, enrolled as a control in a pregnancy study. Each CDR3 is given with its conserved first and last residue. D genes are given only for firm matches. Clone size is shown for a subset of rows, as once, few, many or a class of expanded clone.

j_gene,d_gene,v_gene,abundance,CDR3nt,CDR3aa
TRBJ1-1,NA,TRBV6-1,NA,TGTGCCAGCAGTGAATTAGGACAGCGGGCTTTCTTT,CASSELGQRAFF
TRBJ1-2,NA,TRBV19,NA,TGTGCCAGTAAGCGGCAGGGGAACAGGGCTGGTGGCTACACCTTC,CASKRQGNRAGGYTF
TRBJ2-3,NA,TRBV7-2,NA,TGTGCCAGCAGTTCACCCACAGGTGGGGCAGATACGCAGTATTTT,CASSSPTGGADTQYF
TRBJ2-7,NA,TRBV2,few,TGTGCCAGCAACAGGGCCAACGAGCAGTACTTC,CASNRANEQYF
TRBJ1-2,NA,TRBV11-2,NA,TGTGCCAGCAGCCGAGCGTGGGGCGAGGATGGCTACACCTTC,CASSRAWGEDGYTF
TRBJ1-3,NA,TRBV11-3,NA,TGTGCCAGCAGCTTAGATCCGGGTCAGAACACCATATATTTT,CASSLDPGQNTIYF
TRBJ1-2,TRBD1,TRBV5-4,NA,TGTGCCAGCAGCTTGGCGGGTGGAACAGGGGCGGGCTACACCTTC,CASSLAGGTGAGYTF
TRBJ1-1,TRBD1,TRBV6-6,NA,TGTGCCAGCAGTACCTTCCAGGGGGGGAACACTGAAGCTTTCTTT,CASSTFQGGNTEAFF
TRBJ2-1,TRBD1,TRBV23-1,NA,TGCGCCAGCAGTCAATCGAGTCCTCAGGGGGTCACCTACAATGAGCAGTTCTTC,CASSQSSPQGVTYNEQFF
TRBJ2-7,NA,TRBV5-6,NA,TGTGCCAGCAGCTTAAAGGCCGGGGGTGGCTCCTACGAGCAGTACTTC,CASSLKAGGGSYEQYF
TRBJ2-6,NA,TRBV5-1,NA,TGCGCCAGCAGCTTTTCGACGGGGTTCTCTGGGGCCAACGTCCTGACTTTC,CASSFSTGFSGANVLTF
TRBJ2-1,NA,TRBV6-5,NA,TGTGCCAGCAGTTATATGGCGGGGGCTTTCAATGAGCAGTTCTTC,CASSYMAGAFNEQFF
TRBJ2-1,NA,TRBV15,NA,TGTGCCACCAGCAGCGAGCAAAGGACAGGAGGGATTGAGCAGTTCTTC,CATSSEQRTGGIEQFF
TRBJ2-3,NA,TRBV7-2,NA,TGTGCCAGCAGCCCTTACACGGATACGCAGTATTTT,CASSPYTDTQYF
TRBJ1-3,NA,TRBV7-9,few,TGTGCCAGCAGCACAGGGAAGAGTGGCGGCACCATATATTTT,CASSTGKSGGTIYF